What follows describes a single T cell receptor (beta chain). The antigen remains undetermined. The CDR3 is made up of 16 amino acids. The V gene lost 2 bases and the J gene lost 2 bases, with 15 bases spanning the gap. Germline V gene data show CDR1 as SNHLY and CDR2 as FYNNEI. This specimen belongs to a study of cytomegalovirus exposure and HLA in healthy donors. A multiplex PCR was run with 60 Vbeta primers and 13 Jbeta primers. The table came from immunoSEQ multiplex PCR; TCRdb's copy has only in-frame clones and leaves some out. In the table there are 100,000 to 150,000 clones, about three quarters of which are singletons. Study results and caveats: In a later analysis, across HLA loci, associated TCR counts were highest for DRB1, lowest for HLA-C. There were some public TCRs occurring in many donors, but most TCR sequences were rare. On later analysis, the bulk of CMV-associated TCR beta chains appeared to be HLA-restricted.

The sequenced material came from PBMCs. The chain recombines TRBV2 with TRBJ2-5, with D possibly matching TRBD2 (6 bases). The receptor's source is a man aged 45 to 65 in good health and CMV-seronegative. The CDR3 DNA reads TGTGCCAGCAGTGAACAGGGCGGGGCGGAACAAGAGACCCAGTACTTC. This gives the protein CASSEQGGAEQETQYF.